This is a list of T cell receptor beta chains from one sample in a study of blood T cell repertoires in COVID-19. The assay was immunoSEQ multiplex PCR, and TCRdb's table has in-frame clones only and misses some. The sample shows approximately 350,000 clones, around nine tenths of them seen only once. The source material was peripheral blood. All receptors come from a woman aged 70-85 years with COVID-19, enrolled during active disease. CDR3s include the opening cysteine and the closing phenylalanine or tryptophan. The D gene is left open where the match is weak. Size is stated for part of the rows, as once, few or many counts, or as a class when the clone is expanded.

j_gene: TRBJ2-1
abundance: .
v_gene: TRBV29-1
d_gene: .
CDR3nt: TGCAGCGTCGGGACTCTCATTGAGCAGTTCTTC
CDR3aa: CSVGTLIEQFF

j_gene: TRBJ2-3
abundance: few
v_gene: TRBV11-2
d_gene: TRBD2
CDR3nt: TGTGCCAGCAGCTTGGGACTAGCGGGGAGTAGGTCTACAGATACGCAGTATTTT
CDR3aa: CASSLGLAGSRSTDTQYF

j_gene: TRBJ1-2
abundance: .
v_gene: TRBV12-3/TRBV12-4
d_gene: .
CDR3nt: TGTGCCAGCAGTTTAGCGGCAAATTATGGCTACACCTTC
CDR3aa: CASSLAANYGYTF

j_gene: TRBJ1-3
abundance: .
v_gene: TRBV19
d_gene: TRBD1
CDR3nt: TGTGCCAGTAGTTCCCGAACCGGGACAGGGGCCGGAAACACCATATATTTT
CDR3aa: CASSSRTGTGAGNTIYF

j_gene: TRBJ2-2
abundance: once
v_gene: TRBV7-2
d_gene: TRBD2
CDR3nt: TGTGCCAGCAGCTTTAAGTTGCGGGGGGCTAACACCGGGGAGCTGTTTTTT
CDR3aa: CASSFKLRGANTGELFF

j_gene: TRBJ1-2
abundance: .
v_gene: TRBV9
d_gene: .
CDR3nt: TGTGCCAACGGCTCGGGGTCCCGTCTTTATGGCTACACCTTC
CDR3aa: CANGSGSRLYGYTF

j_gene: TRBJ2-3
abundance: .
v_gene: TRBV5-8
d_gene: .
CDR3nt: TGTGCCAGCAGCGGAGCCCCAGATACGCAGTATTTT
CDR3aa: CASSGAPDTQYF

j_gene: TRBJ1-2
abundance: once
v_gene: TRBV5-1
d_gene: .
CDR3nt: TGCGCCAGCAGCTTGGTAGGGGCGGATAACTATGGCTACACCTTC
CDR3aa: CASSLVGADNYGYTF

j_gene: TRBJ2-7
abundance: .
v_gene: TRBV5-4
d_gene: TRBD2
CDR3nt: TGTGCCAGCAGCTTGGCATCCAGCGGGGGGTTGGCCGAGCAGTACTTC
CDR3aa: CASSLASSGGLAEQYF

j_gene: TRBJ1-1
abundance: .
v_gene: TRBV20-1
d_gene: TRBD1
CDR3nt: TGCAGTGCTAGTTACAGGGGAAACACTGAAGCTTTCTTT
CDR3aa: CSASYRGNTEAFF

j_gene: TRBJ2-7
abundance: .
v_gene: TRBV7-2
d_gene: TRBD2
CDR3nt: TGTGCCAGCAGCCTCCCTAGGGAGACTAGCGGGTCCTACGAGCAGTACTTC
CDR3aa: CASSLPRETSGSYEQYF

j_gene: TRBJ2-3
abundance: .
v_gene: TRBV7-9
d_gene: .
CDR3nt: TGTGCCAGCAGCTTAGCTGGCCCAACCACAGATACGCAGTATTTT
CDR3aa: CASSLAGPTTDTQYF

j_gene: TRBJ2-7
abundance: .
v_gene: TRBV19
d_gene: TRBD2
CDR3nt: TGTGCCAGTACCTCTAGCGGGGCGTCCTACGAGCAGTACTTC
CDR3aa: CASTSSGASYEQYF